This T cell receptor beta chain was observed in a study of T cell repertoires in cytomegalovirus infection (dated by TCRdb to about 2019). In terms of the full investigation: Because public TCR beta signatures pointed to carriage of CMV infection together with the matching HLA type, the HLA type of each donor mattered for the analysis.

Many counts were recorded for this clonotype. Its antigen remains undetermined. Base qualities are not recorded, but no much larger clone differs from it by a single base. The run used an Illumina HiSeq 1500. TCRdb cleaned the public reads at Q25 with fastp, built clones with MiXCR and kept in-frame beta chains. Each CDR3 protein gets just one entry, which takes the most common genes and DNA from the rows behind it. The sample data list 290,000 or so distinct CDR3 sequences, and 8% to 10% of these were observed just once. The ten largest clones take up 2% to 3% of the sample. Overall study outcomes, separate from this receptor: The ex vivo response was dominated by HLA-C-restricted CMV-specific TCR beta clonotypes, and the single most frequent clonotype in two of eight donors was supplied by these HLA-C-restricted clonotypes. In both this cohort and an independent roughly 330-donor cohort, the cumulative frequency of public TCR beta family members distinguished carriers of CMV infection plus the relevant HLA type.

The specimen sequenced was PBMCs. This receptor was identified in a human donor in good health (CMV status not recorded). Some clones in this sample may be carry-over from other donors' samples.

The sequenced DNA: TGTGCCAGCACCCTGGGCCCAACTAATGAAAAACTGTTTTTT. It specifies CASTLGPTNEKLFF. The chain links TRBV28 with TRBJ1-4; no D gene call is confident. The junction shows trimming of 7 bases on V and 0 bases on J, plus 9 bases between the germline ends. The germline V gene gives CDR1 as MDHEN and CDR2 as SYDVKM. The CDR3 numbers 14 residues from cysteine through phenylalanine. Of all the DNA, just the CDR3 is kept, 42 bases in frame from base 1.